This T cell receptor (beta chain) was recovered during a study of chemoradiotherapy in HPV16-positive cancers. This clone was detected once. Clones were sequenced by immunoSEQ multiplex PCR, and TCRdb holds only the in-frame ones, with some missing. The sample lists about 32,000 clones, approximately 90% occurring once. The sequenced sample was blood, obtained from a patient who underwent chemoradiotherapy. The receptor was derived from a human donor with HPV-associated anogenital cancer.

CDR3: CASSHRGQGLANYGYTF. The CDR3 DNA reads as TGTGCCAGCAGCCACCGCGGACAGGGGCTCGCTAACTATGGCTACACCTTC. V and J are TRBV11-2 and TRBJ1-2; 9 bases map to TRBD1. The junction had 10 bases not matched to a gene; V was cut back by 5 bases and J by 0 bases. CDR1 and CDR2 from the germline V gene are SGHAT and FQNNGV. CDR3 size: 17 residues. Combining the CDR3 with reference TRBV11-2 and TRBJ1-2 gives the whole variable domain EAGVAQSPRYKIIEKRQSVAFWCNPISGHATLYWYQQILGQGPKLLIQFQNNGVVDDSQLPKDRFSAERLKGVDSTLKIQPAKLEDSAVYLCASSHRGQGLANYGYTFGSGTRLTVV.